This T cell receptor beta chain comes out of a study of cytomegalovirus exposure and HLA in healthy donors. Whole-study results and caveats: Through in vitro validation, three CMV-associated chains were shown to be specific for CMV antigens.

PCR involved 60 Vbeta and 13 Jbeta primers. As handled by the study authors: In a later analysis, around 10 million of around 75 million unique beta chains occurred in at least two donors. Sequencing was performed with immunoSEQ multiplex PCR; in TCRdb, only in-frame clones are kept and a portion is missing. V and J calls and clone size follow that table, whereas D and trimming were derived from the DNA. The sample has some 140,000 clones, about three quarters seen once. The CDR3 is 15 amino acids. Per germline, CDR1 SGHRS and CDR2 YFSETQ. The ends lost 1 base at V and 1 base at J; junction bases unmatched: 1. Worth noting for this clone: As yet, its antigen is unknown.

This clonotype was sampled from a woman between 35 and 50 years old in good health and CMV-seronegative. The genes are TRBV5-1 and TRBJ2-1; TRBD1 matches at 8 bases. Specimen: PBMCs. CDR3 DNA sequence: TGCGCCAGCAGCTTGAGGACAGGGTCCTACAATGAGCAGTTCTTC. Translation: CASSLRTGSYNEQFF.